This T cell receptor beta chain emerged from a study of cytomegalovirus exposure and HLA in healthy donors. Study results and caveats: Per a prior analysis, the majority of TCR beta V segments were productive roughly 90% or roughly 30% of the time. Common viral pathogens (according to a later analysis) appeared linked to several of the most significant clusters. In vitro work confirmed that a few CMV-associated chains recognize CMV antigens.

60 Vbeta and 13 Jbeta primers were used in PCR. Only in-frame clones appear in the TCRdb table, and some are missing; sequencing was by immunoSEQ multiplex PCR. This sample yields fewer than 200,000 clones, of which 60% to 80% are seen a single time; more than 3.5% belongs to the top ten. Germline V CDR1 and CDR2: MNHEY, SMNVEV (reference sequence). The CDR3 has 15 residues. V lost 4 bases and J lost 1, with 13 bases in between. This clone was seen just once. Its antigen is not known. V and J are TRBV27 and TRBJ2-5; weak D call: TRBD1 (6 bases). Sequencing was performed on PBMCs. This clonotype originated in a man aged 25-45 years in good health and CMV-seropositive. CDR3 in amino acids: CASSSLRDTQETQYF. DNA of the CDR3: TGTGCCAGCAGTTCCCTCCGGGACACCCAAGAGACCCAGTACTTC.